These 15 T cell receptor beta chains were sequenced from one sample in a study of cytomegalovirus exposure and HLA in healthy donors. Use of 60 Vbeta and 13 Jbeta primers characterized the PCR. The protocol was immunoSEQ multiplex PCR, while the TCRdb copy is restricted to in-frame clones and leaves out a portion. The sample has approximately 97,000 clones; around 85% are singletons. Sequenced sample: PBMCs. Every receptor here comes from a man in his forties in good health and CMV-seropositive.

The CDR3 sequence: CASSLSQNYEQYF. DNA of the CDR3: TGCGCCAGCAGCTTGTCCCAGAACTACGAGCAGTACTTC. The rearrangement links TRBV5-1 to TRBJ2-7, with unresolved D. The CDR3 is 13 amino acids. Germline V gene sequence: CDR1 SGHRS, CDR2 YFSETQ. The V gene lost 1 base and the J gene lost 3 bases, with 8 bases spanning the gap.

V usage is TRBV28 and J usage is TRBJ1-1; D perhaps matches TRBD1 (5 bases). V shed 2 bases and J shed 6 bases, with 16 bases lying between them. Germline V CDR1 and CDR2: MDHEN, SYDVKM. This CDR3 comprises 15 residues. The CDR3 spells CASSLGGGGKAEAFF. The CDR3 DNA reads as TGTGCCAGCAGTTTAGGGGGTGGGGGGAAGGCTGAAGCTTTCTTT. The full variable domain, completed using reference TRBV28 and TRBJ1-1, is DVKVTQSSRYLVKRTGEKVFLECVQDMDHENMFWYRQDPGLGLRLIYFSYDVKMKEKGDIPEGYSVSREKKERFSLILESASTNQTSMYLCASSLGGGGKAEAFFGQGTRLTVV.

A few counts support this clone. The rearrangement links TRBV10-3 to TRBJ2-1; D perhaps matches TRBD2 (7 bases). CDR1 ENHRY and CDR2 SYGVKD come from the germline V gene. There are 16 residues in the CDR3. Trimming pared 4 bases from V and 4 bases from J, leaving 17 bases between. CDR3 region: CAISVGGAESYNEQFF. CDR3 sequence (DNA): TGTGCCATCAGTGTAGGGGGGGCCGAATCTTACAATGAGCAGTTCTTC.

This clone was seen only once. The genes are TRBV27 and TRBJ1-2, with 7 bases fitting TRBD1. The junction had 6 bases not matched to a gene; V was cut back by 4 bases and J by 4 bases. This CDR3 contains 14 residues. Germline assignment: CDR1 MNHEY and CDR2 SMNVEV (reference sequence). The CDR3 nucleotides read TGTGCCAGCAGTTCCCGGACAGGCATCTATGGCTACACCTTC. This gives the protein CASSSRTGIYGYTF.

The rearrangement joins TRBV25-1 to TRBJ2-7, with 7 bases aligning to TRBD2. The V segment lost 3 bases and the J segment 4 bases; nucleotides outside the gene matches: 3. This CDR3 comprises 13 residues. CDR1 is MGHDK and CDR2 is SYGVNS in the germline V gene. The CDR3 protein is CASSDAGVYEQYF. The DNA for the CDR3 is TGTGCCAGCAGTGACGCGGGAGTGTACGAGCAGTACTTC.

The gene calls are TRBV19 and TRBJ1-6; no clear D. The CDR3 has 16 amino acids. Germline-derived CDR1 and CDR2 are LNHDA and SQIVND (reference sequence). V shed 6 bases and J shed 7 bases, with 19 bases lying between them. CDR3 amino acids: CASRPRKEGRNSPLHF. In DNA form, the CDR3 reads TGTGCCAGTAGGCCAAGAAAGGAGGGAAGAAATTCACCCCTCCACTTT.

The J gene is TRBJ1-4, the V gene TRBV5-4, with D hard to call. The germline CDR1 and CDR2 sequences are SGHNT and YYREEE (reference sequence). The CDR3 totals 16 residues. With 0 bases removed from V and 0 bases from J, the gap between germline ends came to 9 bases. CDR3 amino acids: CASSLALGTTNEKLFF. In DNA, the CDR3 is TGTGCCAGCAGCTTGGCCCTCGGGACAACTAATGAAAAACTGTTTTTT.

V is TRBV19 and J is TRBJ2-7; D perhaps matches TRBD2 (6 bases). The V gene's germline CDR1 is LNHDA and CDR2 SQIVND (reference sequence). The CDR3 loop spans 12 amino acids. Trimming took 5 bases from V and 6 from J, leaving 11 bases between them. The CDR3 region is CASSWRGSEQYF. In DNA, the CDR3 is TGTGCCAGTAGTTGGAGGGGAAGCGAGCAGTACTTC.

The V call is TRBV5-4, the J call TRBJ2-5; tentative D call: TRBD2 (5 bases). Germline lookup yields CDR1 SGHNT and CDR2 YYREEE (reference sequence). This CDR3 region has 14 residues. V was trimmed by 2 bases and J by 11 bases, leaving 19 bases between them. This chain's CDR3 is CASSFEATRGEQYF. CDR3 in DNA: TGTGCCAGCAGCTTCGAGGCGACGCGTGGGGAGCAGTACTTC.

This clone was seen a few times. V gene TRBV19 combines with J gene TRBJ2-7, with 8 bases that match TRBD2. The germline gives CDR1 LNHDA, CDR2 SQIVND (reference sequence). The CDR3 runs 15 residues. The V and J ends lost 5 bases and 2 bases, in that order; junction bases with no gene match: 8. This CDR3 is CASSFSGGLTYEQYF. The CDR3 DNA follows: TGTGCCAGTAGTTTCAGCGGGGGCCTTACCTACGAGCAGTACTTC.

This sequence joins TRBV27 and TRBJ1-4; D might be TRBD1 (6 bases). The length of the CDR3 is 17 residues. V was trimmed by 2 bases and J by 0 bases, leaving 13 bases between them. CDR1 and CDR2 from the germline V gene are MNHEY and SMNVEV (reference sequence). The CDR3 sequence: CASSLRGGSATNEKLFF. Here the CDR3 DNA reads TGTGCCAGCAGTTTAAGGGGGGGCAGTGCAACTAATGAAAAACTGTTTTTT.

The chain is built from TRBV28 and TRBJ2-5; weak D call: TRBD2 (7 bases). V was clipped by 5 bases and J by 5 bases, with 15 bases between them. CDR1 is MDHEN, CDR2 SYDVKM, per germline. CDR3 length: 14 residues. The CDR3 loop is CASSPGGRPETQYF. The CDR3 DNA reads as TGTGCCAGCAGTCCGGGGGGCCGCCCGGAGACCCAGTACTTC.

The chain links TRBV7-9 to TRBJ1-2, with 8 bases fitting TRBD1. Germline CDR1 is SEHNR and CDR2 is FQNEAQ (reference sequence). This CDR3 has 14 amino acids. Trimming at V came to 3 bases and at J to 0 bases, leaving 0 bases not matched to a gene. The CDR3 sequence: CASSLTGANYGYTF. CDR3 in DNA: TGTGCCAGCAGCTTGACAGGGGCTAACTATGGCTACACCTTC.

In this sample, this clone turned up once. J is TRBJ1-5 and V is TRBV6-6; weak D call: TRBD1 (5 bases). V lost 7 bases and J 1 base, leaving 11 bases between the germline ends. There are 14 residues in the CDR3. CDR1 is MNHNY, CDR2 SVGAGI, per germline (reference sequence). For the CDR3, the DNA is TGTGCCAGCACAGGGTTTTCGAGCAATCAGCCCCAGCATTTT. It translates to CASTGFSSNQPQHF.

The chain links TRBV7-9 to TRBJ2-1; perhaps TRBD2 as D (6 bases). The CDR3 runs to 13 residues. The V end was cut by 1 base, the J end by 10 bases, with 11 bases between. Germline CDR1 SEHNR, CDR2 FQNEAQ (reference sequence). This CDR3 reads CASSLDWRGEQFF. The CDR3 DNA sequence: TGTGCCAGCAGCTTAGATTGGAGGGGCGAGCAGTTCTTC.